The 22 T cell receptor beta chains in this list originate from one sample, sequenced in a study of T cells after yellow fever vaccination (dated by TCRdb to the late 2010s). Receptor libraries were prepared by 5' RACE. Sequencer: Illumina NovaSeq 6000. TCRdb trimmed public reads at Q25 via fastp, called clones via MiXCR and kept in-frame beta chains. Under each unique CDR3 protein, matching rows form one entry showing the most common genes and DNA. Present in this sample are 200,000 to 300,000 distinct CDR3 sequences, over 3% of which were seen just once. About a fifth of the sample is in the top ten clones. This specimen's treatment or condition label, interpreted: live attenuated yellow fever vaccine strain. The specimen comprised PBMCs, sampled 15 days after the yellow fever booster vaccination. Receptors originate from a man younger than 35 who received the YFV17D yellow fever vaccine.

With respect to this clonotype: This may be a read error, as it is one base from a much larger clone. The V and J genes are TRBV12-5 and TRBJ2-1; D possibly corresponds to TRBD2 (5 bases). Trimming removed 0 bases at V and 8 bases at J, with 11 bases between. Germline V gives CDR1 LGHNT, CDR2 FRNRAP. This CDR3 has 14 amino acids. The DNA of the CDR3 is TGTGCTAGTGGTTTGGTACCGGAGGTCTATGAGCAGTTCTTC. Residues: CASGLVPEVYEQFF.

This clonotype came up many times. V and J are TRBV7-2 and TRBJ2-5; D remains ambiguous. V lost 7 bases to trimming and J lost 4 bases, with 19 bases between them. The CDR3 is 15 amino acids. Looked up from germline, CDR1 is SGHTA and CDR2 is FQGNSA. CDR3 coding DNA: TGTGCCAGCACCCTTATCGCGAAACCTGGAGAGACCCAGTACTTC. Translation gives CASTLIAKPGETQYF.

The chain has TRBV4-3 and TRBJ1-2, with D perhaps matching TRBD1 (5 bases). V was trimmed by 0 bases and J by 5 bases, leaving 10 bases between them. Germline V lookup: CDR1 LGHNA, CDR2 YSLEER. The CDR3 consists of 14 residues. CDR3 coding DNA: TGCGCCAGCAGCCAAGAGGGGGTTGGGTATGGCTACACCTTC. It is translated as CASSQEGVGYGYTF.

In its sample, this clonotype was seen many times. J is TRBJ1-6 and V is TRBV4-1, with no clear D. This CDR3 comprises 13 residues. V gave up 0 bases and J gave up 10 bases, with 7 bases separating them. Germline V gives CDR1 MGHRA, CDR2 YSYEKL. CDR3 loop: CASSQEVESPLHF. In nucleotides, the CDR3 is TGCGCCAGCAGCCAAGAGGTGGAGTCACCCCTCCACTTT.

Many counts were recorded for this clonotype. As DNA, the CDR3 is TGTGCCAGCAGCAAAGATGGCAGGGGAAGGGGTCAGCCCCAGCATTTT. Its translation: CASSKDGRGRGQPQHF. This sequence joins TRBV21-1 and TRBJ1-5; the table's D call TRBD1 went unverified against the DNA. TRBV21-1 constitutes a pseudogene. The CDR3 runs to 16 residues.

This clonotype came up once. One base away lies a much larger clone, so this may be a sequencing read error. The chain couples TRBV5-4 to TRBJ2-5; the D is unclear. The CDR3 has 13 residues. Trimming shortened V by 6 bases and J by 5 bases, and 14 bases separated the two germline ends. Germline lookup yields CDR1 SGHNT and CDR2 YYREEE (reference sequence). The CDR3 DNA reads TGTGCCAGCATCTTCCAGCAACACGAGACCCAGTACTTC. This encodes CASIFQQHETQYF. Full variable domain (rest looked up from reference TRBV5-4 and TRBJ2-5): ETGVTQSPTHLIKTRGQQVTLRCSSQSGHNTVSWYQQALGQGPQFIFQYYREEENGRGNFPPRFSGLQFPNYSSELNVNALELDDSALYLCASIFQQHETQYFGPGTRLLVL.

The table lists this clonotype with many counts. The rearrangement joins TRBV5-1 to TRBJ1-2; D ambiguous. The ends were cut back, 4 bases at V and 8 bases at J, with 9 bases in the middle. CDR1 SGHRS and CDR2 YFSETQ come from the germline V gene. The CDR3 sequence is 11 residues long. The CDR3 DNA is TGCGCCAGCAGCCCTCTGGGGGGCTACACCTTC. This translates into CASSPLGGYTF. Full variable domain (rest looked up from reference TRBV5-1 and TRBJ1-2): KAGVTQTPRYLIKTRGQQVTLSCSPISGHRSVSWYQQTPGQGLQFLFEYFSETQRNKGNFPGRFSGRQFSNSRSEMNVSTLELGDSALYLCASSPLGGYTFGSGTRLTVV.

This clonotype has ten or more counts. The V gene is TRBV12-3 or TRBV12-4, the J gene TRBJ2-1; TRBD1 agrees at 7 bases. The J segment lost 0 bases and the V segment lost 6 bases, leaving 8 bases of the junction unmatched. The CDR3 is made up of 16 amino acids. The CDR3 here is CASSLTGSSSYNEQFF. CDR3 sequence (DNA): TGTGCCAGCAGCCTGACAGGGTCGAGCTCCTACAATGAGCAGTTCTTC.

This clonotype has a count of ten or more. The V and J genes are TRBV20-1 and TRBJ1-2; TRBD1 is a possible D gene (6 bases). Trimming left V 5 bases short and J 5 bases short, with 12 bases between. The germline CDR1 and CDR2 sequences are DFQATT and SNEGSKA (reference sequence). There are 12 residues in the CDR3. CDR3 residues: CSAPDRAYGYTF. The CDR3 DNA reads TGCAGTGCTCCGGACAGAGCTTATGGCTACACCTTC.

This clonotype has at least ten counts. V is TRBV5-1 and J is TRBJ2-1; the D gene is possibly TRBD1 (5 bases). Per the germline V gene, CDR1 is SGHRS and CDR2 is YFSETQ. V dropped 2 bases and J dropped 6 bases, with 12 bases sitting between them. This CDR3 comprises 14 residues. The CDR3, as DNA: TGCGCCAGCAGCTTTGAGACAGTGGGCAATGAGCAGTTCTTC. Protein sequence: CASSFETVGNEQFF.

This chain links TRBV5-4 with TRBJ1-6; D is unresolved. CDR1 is SGHNT and CDR2 is YYREEE in the germline V gene (reference sequence). V lost 5 bases, J lost 0 bases, and 9 bases lay in between. The CDR3 length is 15 residues. For the CDR3, the DNA is TGTGCCAGCAGGGAGAGAGACTCCTATAATTCACCCCTCCACTTT. Its protein is CASRERDSYNSPLHF.

This clonotype was seen many times. The chain carries TRBV9 and TRBJ2-3, with a weak D call TRBD1 (6 bases). The CDR3 covers 14 residues. Germline V lookup: CDR1 SGDLS, CDR2 YYNGEE. Trimming removed 0 bases at V and 8 bases at J, with 13 bases between. CDR3 coding DNA: TGTGCCAGCAGCGTAGGTGGGGGCCTTGGTACGCAGTATTTT. It encodes CASSVGGGLGTQYF.

This clonotype was picked up many times. The chain combines TRBV5-1 with TRBJ1-1; D possibly corresponds to TRBD1 (5 bases). The CDR3 consists of 14 residues. Germline CDR1 reads SGHRS; CDR2 reads YFSETQ. V gave up 4 bases and J gave up 0 bases, with 10 bases separating them. The CDR3 protein is CASSAREVNTEAFF. In DNA form, the CDR3 reads TGCGCCAGCAGCGCCAGGGAGGTGAACACTGAAGCTTTCTTT.

This clonotype was recorded many times. The rearrangement links TRBV6-5 to TRBJ2-3; D is uncertain. Per the germline V gene, CDR1 is MNHEY and CDR2 is SVGAGI. This CDR3 region has 15 residues. Trimming stripped 0 bases from V and 2 bases from J, with 9 bases between. In DNA, the CDR3 is TGTGCCAGCAGTTACTCGAGTTGGGACACAGATACGCAGTATTTT. Amino acid sequence: CASSYSSWDTDTQYF.

This clonotype was recorded at least ten times. The rearrangement uses TRBV23-1 and TRBJ2-7, with D possibly matching TRBD1 (5 bases). TRBV23-1 belongs to the ORF category, with a function that is uncertain. CDR3 length: 12 residues. CDR3 region: CARPGRPDEQYV. The CDR3 bases are TGCGCTCGGCCAGGGCGGCCTGACGAGCAGTACGTC.

The sample holds many counts of this clonotype. V and J are TRBV5-4 and TRBJ2-7; 8 nucleotides line up with TRBD2. This CDR3 region has 15 residues. The V segment lost 4 bases and the J segment 3 bases; nucleotides outside the gene matches: 9. Germline CDR1 and CDR2: SGHNT and YYREEE (reference sequence). DNA of the CDR3: TGTGCCAGCAGCCCCGCAGCGGGGGAAAACTACGAGCAGTACTTC. Translating it yields CASSPAAGENYEQYF. Filled out from reference TRBV5-4 and TRBJ2-7, the complete variable domain reads ETGVTQSPTHLIKTRGQQVTLRCSSQSGHNTVSWYQQALGQGPQFIFQYYREEENGRGNFPPRFSGLQFPNYSSELNVNALELDDSALYLCASSPAAGENYEQYFGPGTRLTVT.

This clonotype has ten or more counts. The chain employs TRBV9 and TRBJ1-6; D is undetermined. Trimming shortened V by 8 bases and J by 10 bases, and 10 bases separated the two germline ends. The CDR3 contains 11 residues. Germline CDR1 and CDR2: SGDLS and YYNGEE. The CDR3 region is CARERESPLHF. The CDR3 nucleotides read TGTGCCAGAGAGCGGGAATCACCCCTCCACTTT.

With respect to this clonotype: With a much larger clone just one base away, this may be a read error. The V and J genes are TRBV12-3 or TRBV12-4 and TRBJ1-5, with D maybe TRBD1 (5 bases). Trimming removed 5 bases from V and 8 bases from J, with 13 bases in between. This CDR3 is 13 amino acids long. CDR3 amino acids: CASSGSGSKPQHF. As DNA, the CDR3 is TGTGCCAGCAGTGGATCAGGGAGTAAGCCCCAGCATTTT.

This clonotype was picked up many times. The chain couples TRBV16 to TRBJ1-2; 9 bases line up with TRBD1. CDR1 is KGHSY and CDR2 is FQNENV in the germline V gene. J was trimmed by 8 bases and V by 2 bases; bases with no gene match: 9. CDR3 length equals 15 residues. CDR3 residues: CASSQTGTGTMGYTF. Here the CDR3 DNA reads TGTGCCAGCAGCCAAACCGGGACAGGGACTATGGGCTACACCTTC.

This clonotype was detected only a few times. CDR3: CASSQGLAGGSTEQFF. The CDR3 DNA sequence: TGCGCCAGCAGCCAAGGGCTAGCGGGGGGGTCCACTGAGCAGTTCTTC. The rearrangement uses TRBV4-3 and TRBJ2-1, with 12 bases fitting TRBD2. The V gene end was trimmed by 1 base and the J gene end by 9 bases; junction bases not matched to a gene: 7. Germline-derived CDR1 and CDR2 are LGHNA and YSLEER. This CDR3 region has 16 residues.

This clonotype was counted at least ten times. The chain has TRBV5-1 and TRBJ2-6; unclear D gene. Trimming removed 1 base from V and 2 bases from J, with 13 bases in between. CDR3 length: 17 residues. Germline CDR1 and CDR2: SGHRS and YFSETQ. The CDR3 DNA reads TGCGCCAGCAGCTTGATGACGCGTGGGACTGGGGCCAACGTCCTGACTTTC. This translates into CASSLMTRGTGANVLTF.

The chain uses TRBV7-6 and TRBJ2-5; the match to TRBD2 covers 12 bases. The CDR3 consists of 14 residues. Losses at the gene ends were 8 bases for V and 5 bases for J; bases not matched to a gene: 6. Germline V CDR1 and CDR2: SGHVS, FNYEAQ. As DNA, the CDR3 is TGTGCCAGCGCCCTAGCGGGGGGGCGGGAGACCCAGTACTTC. Its translation: CASALAGGRETQYF.